This passage covers 19 T cell receptor beta chains from one sample sequenced in a study of blood T cell repertoires in COVID-19. Generated by immunoSEQ multiplex PCR, the TCRdb table keeps only in-frame clones and is missing some. The table shows about 200,000 clones, with 92% occurring only once. Sequenced: peripheral blood. All receptors derive from a man aged 30-40 years with acute or convalescent COVID-19.

The chain is built from TRBV3-1 (or the pseudogene TRBV3-2) and TRBJ1-1; maybe TRBD1 (5 bases). The germline V gene encodes CDR1 LGHDT and CDR2 YNNKEL (reference sequence). This CDR3 is built from 15 residues. Trimming took off 6 bases at V and 7 bases at J, with 21 bases between the two ends. The CDR3, as DNA: TGTGCCAGCAGAGACCATGGGGACGGGGAGGGTGAAGCTTTCTTT. Its protein product is CASRDHGDGEGEAFF.

The V call is TRBV4-1, the J call TRBJ1-2; D not resolved. The germline V and J ends were trimmed by 0 bases and 0 bases, with 11 bases remaining between them. Germline CDR1 is MGHRA and CDR2 is YSYEKL. The CDR3 length is 16 residues. CDR3 region: CASSQDRQRTNYGYTF. The CDR3 coding sequence is TGCGCCAGCAGCCAAGATCGCCAGCGAACTAACTATGGCTACACCTTC.

V is TRBV7-3 and J is TRBJ2-6; D is unclear. The CDR3 is made up of 14 amino acids. CDR1 and CDR2 from the germline V gene are SGHTA and FQGTGA. V lost 2 bases and J 4 bases, leaving 6 bases between the germline ends. The CDR3 region has the DNA TGTGCCAGCAGCTTATCAAGCGGGGCCAACGTCCTGACTTTC. Amino acid sequence: CASSLSSGANVLTF.

The rearrangement links TRBV11-2 to TRBJ1-1, with a tentative D call TRBD1 (5 bases). CDR1 is SGHAT, CDR2 FQNNGV, per germline. This CDR3 is 13 amino acids long. The V end was cut by 4 bases, the J end by 7 bases, with 13 bases between. Here the CDR3 DNA reads TGTGCCAGCAGCTCGGGGGGTCGTGTTGAAGCTTTCTTT. Translation gives CASSSGGRVEAFF.

This sequence joins TRBV19 and TRBJ1-5, with a tentative D call TRBD1 (6 bases). Trimming pared 5 bases from V and 2 bases from J, leaving 10 bases between. CDR1 is LNHDA, CDR2 SQIVND, per germline (reference sequence). The CDR3 has 14 residues. DNA of the CDR3: TGTGCCAGTAGTTCCTACAGGGGCAATCAGCCCCAGCATTTT. Amino acid sequence: CASSSYRGNQPQHF.

This chain joins TRBV4-1 and TRBJ1-1; 8 nucleotides align to TRBD1. The germline CDR1 and CDR2 sequences are MGHRA and YSYEKL. The CDR3 is made up of 16 amino acids. V was pared by 8 bases and J by 0 bases, with 11 bases of the junction left unmatched. The CDR3 here is CASRTLNRGVNTEAFF. CDR3 in DNA: TGCGCCAGCCGCACCTTAAACAGGGGGGTGAACACTGAAGCTTTCTTT.

DNA for the CDR3: TGTGCCAGCAGCGTAGATCCACTCCACTATGGCTACACCTTC. Translating it yields CASSVDPLHYGYTF. V usage is TRBV9 and J usage is TRBJ1-2; D unclear. The CDR3 is 14 amino acids. Germline V gene lookup returns CDR1 SGDLS and CDR2 YYNGEE. The V end lost 0 bases, the J end lost 3 bases, and 9 bases lay between the germline ends.

The CDR3 DNA reads as TGTGCCAGCAGCCGGGAGGTAAACACCGGGGAGCTGTTTTTT. Translation gives CASSREVNTGELFF. The chain recombines TRBV7-3 with TRBJ2-2, with 7 bases aligning to TRBD2. The CDR3 loop spans 14 amino acids. Trimming cost V 5 bases and J 2 bases; bases outside gene matches: 2. Germline V gene data show CDR1 as SGHTA and CDR2 as FQGTGA.

This chain joins TRBV7-9 and TRBJ2-1, with D maybe TRBD1 (5 bases). This CDR3 comprises 15 residues. Germline CDR1 is SEHNR and CDR2 is FQNEAQ (reference sequence). V was shortened by 4 bases and J by 6 bases, with 16 bases between the two germline ends. Here the CDR3 reads CASSYKGRQTNEQFF. The DNA of the CDR3 is TGTGCCAGCAGCTATAAGGGGCGACAGACCAATGAGCAGTTCTTC.

The chain couples TRBV6-5 to TRBJ1-2, with 10 bases aligning to TRBD1. The germline V gene has CDR1 MNHEY and CDR2 SVGAGI. This CDR3 comprises 16 residues. The V and J ends lost 4 bases and 4 bases, in that order; junction bases with no gene match: 9. CDR3 residues: CASSSYHRDRGYGYTF. The CDR3 DNA sequence: TGTGCCAGCAGTTCTTACCACCGGGACAGGGGCTATGGCTACACCTTC.

The chain is built from TRBV7-3 and TRBJ2-3, with D tentatively TRBD1 (6 bases). In germline, CDR1 is SGHTA, CDR2 FQGTGA. This CDR3 region has 16 residues. V was pared by 4 bases and J by 2 bases, with 16 bases between. CDR3 region: CASSSKDRINTDTQYF. The CDR3 region has the DNA TGTGCCAGCAGCTCGAAGGACAGAATCAACACAGATACGCAGTATTTT.

The chain links TRBV5-1 to TRBJ1-1, with 8 bases matching TRBD1. Trimming at V came to 4 bases and at J to 1 base, leaving 3 bases not matched to a gene. The germline gives CDR1 SGHRS, CDR2 YFSETQ. The CDR3 length is 14 residues. CDR3: CASSLTGANTEAFF. DNA for the CDR3: TGCGCCAGCAGCCTGACAGGGGCGAACACTGAAGCTTTCTTT.

The rearrangement uses TRBV7-9 and TRBJ2-2, with 8 bases identical to TRBD2. Germline V gene lookup returns CDR1 SEHNR and CDR2 FQNEAQ (reference sequence). With 1 base clipped from V and 5 bases from J, the junction kept 12 bases outside the gene matches. This CDR3 is 18 amino acids long. Here the CDR3 DNA reads TGTGCCAGCAGCTTAGTGGTCGGGAATCAGCGGGAGACCGGGGAGCTGTTTTTT. Translated, it gives CASSLVVGNQRETGELFF.

Here the CDR3 reads CASSVTQDSNSPLHF. CDR3 coding DNA: TGTGCCAGCAGCGTTACTCAGGACAGTAATTCACCCCTCCACTTT. The chain recombines TRBV9 with TRBJ1-6; D is perhaps TRBD1 (6 bases). The V end lost 2 bases, the J end lost 6 bases, and 12 bases lay between the germline ends. This CDR3 is built from 15 residues. Germline lookup yields CDR1 SGDLS and CDR2 YYNGEE.

The rearrangement uses TRBV28 and TRBJ2-2, with 8 bases aligning to TRBD1. Germline lookup yields CDR1 MDHEN and CDR2 SYDVKM. This CDR3 is built from 15 residues. Germline trimming cut 3 bases from V and 5 bases from J; bases unmatched to any gene: 5. The CDR3 DNA reads TGTGCCAGCAGTTTTGGGGACAGGCTTACCGGGGAGCTGTTTTTT. This gives the protein CASSFGDRLTGELFF.

This chain connects TRBV5-1 to TRBJ2-3, with 7 bases that match TRBD2. V trimming: 3 bases; J trimming: 5 bases; junction bases outside the gene matches: 12. Per the germline V gene, CDR1 is SGHRS and CDR2 is YFSETQ. The CDR3 runs to 16 residues. The CDR3 sequence: CASSYAGLSQGDTQYF. The CDR3 bases are TGCGCCAGCAGCTACGCGGGACTAAGTCAGGGAGATACGCAGTATTTT.

The J gene is TRBJ1-6, the V gene TRBV27, with TRBD1 matching 7 bases. This CDR3 contains 14 residues. The junction had 7 bases not matched to a gene; V was cut back by 6 bases and J by 8 bases. Per germline, CDR1 MNHEY and CDR2 SMNVEV (reference sequence). Written as DNA, the CDR3 is TGTGCCAGCAGGACAGGGCAGTTCCATTCACCCCTCCACTTT. Amino acid sequence: CASRTGQFHSPLHF.

This clone was observed a handful of times. The chain combines TRBV2 with TRBJ1-4; D is unclear. V was shortened by 4 bases and J by 8 bases, with 8 bases between the two germline ends. The germline gives CDR1 SNHLY, CDR2 FYNNEI. The CDR3 is 12 amino acids. The CDR3 region is CASSGPSEKLFF. CDR3 nucleotide sequence: TGTGCCAGCAGTGGGCCATCGGAAAAACTGTTTTTT. The full variable domain, its missing parts supplied by reference TRBV2 and TRBJ1-4, is EPEVTQTPSHQVTQMGQEVILRCVPISNHLYFYWYRQILGQKVEFLVSFYNNEISEKSEIFDDQFSVERPDGSNFTLKIRSTKLEDSAMYFCASSGPSEKLFFGSGTQLSVL.

The rearrangement links TRBV5-1 to TRBJ2-1; the D is unclear. The CDR3 is 13 amino acids. Per germline, CDR1 SGHRS and CDR2 YFSETQ. Trimming took off 6 bases at V and 9 bases at J, with 16 bases between the two ends. In nucleotides, the CDR3 is TGCGCCAGCACCCCAACTGGAGCAGTTGAGCAGTTCTTC. Encoded protein: CASTPTGAVEQFF.